Listed below are T cell receptor beta chains from one sample, sequenced in a study of beta chain features in type 1 diabetes. Data came from immunoSEQ multiplex PCR; TCRdb stores just in-frame clones and leaves some out. The sample records over 500,000 clones, roughly 15% being singletons. The sequencing sample was made of naive CD4+ T cells from blood. The receptors were gathered from a man between 18 and 29 years old in good health. The CDR3 runs from the conserved cysteine through the conserved F or W. Fields, in order: V gene, D gene, J gene, clone size, CDR3 DNA, CDR3 protein. The D gene is left open where the match is weak. Clone size, where shown, is once, few, many, or a class for clones that have expanded.

>TRBV2|.|TRBJ1-2|few
TGTGCCAGCAGCTCGTTAGGGTCATACGGCTATGGCTACACCTTC
CASSSLGSYGYGYTF
>TRBV4-2|.|TRBJ2-7|few
TGTGCCAGCAGCCAAGCACGGGGCAGCTCCTACGAGCAGTACTTC
CASSQARGSSYEQYF
>TRBV6-1|.|TRBJ2-5|few
TGTGCCAGCAGCCCGAACTTCGGGTTAGAGACCCAGTACTTC
CASSPNFGLETQYF
>TRBV10-3|TRBD1|TRBJ1-4|.
TGTGCCATCAGTCCCAACCAGGGCAGGGGGCAAACTAATGAAAAACTGTTTTTT
CAISPNQGRGQTNEKLFF
>TRBV4-2|TRBD1|TRBJ2-6|few
TGTGCCAGCAGCCAAGAATTAGACAGGGGGGCTGGTGGGGCCAACGTCCTGACTTTC
CASSQELDRGAGGANVLTF
>TRBV7-6|TRBD2|TRBJ2-7|.
TGTGCCAGCAGCTTAAAGGAAACTAGCGGATCCTACGAGCAGTACTTC
CASSLKETSGSYEQYF
>TRBV28|.|TRBJ2-7|few
TGTGCCAGCAGTCCTGACTACCGACGGCAGTACTTC
CASSPDYRRQYF
>TRBV29-1|TRBD2|TRBJ2-7|few
TGCAGCGTAGTACTAGCGACGGAGCAGTACTTC
CSVVLATEQYF
>TRBV9|TRBD1|TRBJ2-7|.
TGTGCCAGCAGCCGAACCACAGGACAGGGTCTCTACGAGCAGTACTTC
CASSRTTGQGLYEQYF
>TRBV7-2|.|TRBJ2-7|.
TGTGCCAGCAGCTTAGTGCAGGGCTCCTCCTACGAGCAGTACTTC
CASSLVQGSSYEQYF
>TRBV9|.|TRBJ2-3|.
TGTGCCAGCAGCGTAACTCCGGGACTGGGCACAGATACGCAGTATTTT
CASSVTPGLGTDTQYF
>TRBV9|.|TRBJ1-3|.
TGTGCCAGCAGCGTAGGCAGGCCTGGAAACACCATATATTTT
CASSVGRPGNTIYF
>TRBV18|.|TRBJ2-1|few
TGTGCCAGCTCACCACAATACAATGAGCAGTTCTTC
CASSPQYNEQFF
>TRBV30|.|TRBJ2-6|.
TGTGCCTGGAAATCACCTGGGGCCAACGTCCTGACTTTC
CAWKSPGANVLTF